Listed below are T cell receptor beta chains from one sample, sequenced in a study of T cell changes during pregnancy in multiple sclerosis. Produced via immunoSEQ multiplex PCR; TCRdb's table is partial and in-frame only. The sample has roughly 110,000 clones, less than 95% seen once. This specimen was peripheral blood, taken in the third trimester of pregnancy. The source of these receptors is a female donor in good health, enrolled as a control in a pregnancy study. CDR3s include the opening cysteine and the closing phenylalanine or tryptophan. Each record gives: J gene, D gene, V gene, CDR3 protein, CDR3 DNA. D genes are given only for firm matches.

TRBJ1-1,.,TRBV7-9,CASSPHNMNTEAFF,TGTGCCAGCAGCCCACACAACATGAACACTGAAGCTTTCTTT
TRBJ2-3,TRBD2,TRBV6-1,CASSEAGGGLSTDTQYF,TGTGCCAGCAGTGAAGCAGGCGGGGGGCTGAGCACAGATACGCAGTATTTT
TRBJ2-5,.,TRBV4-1,CASSQAGRTQYF,TGCGCCAGCAGCCAAGCGGGTAGGACCCAGTACTTC
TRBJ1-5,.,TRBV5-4,CASSFENQPQHF,TGTGCCAGCAGCTTTGAGAATCAGCCCCAGCATTTT
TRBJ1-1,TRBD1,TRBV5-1,CASSGVQGGTEAFF,TGCGCCAGCAGCGGAGTACAGGGGGGCACTGAAGCTTTCTTT
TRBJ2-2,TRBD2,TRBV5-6,CASSLLLAGANTGELFF,TGTGCCAGCAGCTTGCTGCTAGCGGGGGCCAACACCGGGGAGCTGTTTTTT
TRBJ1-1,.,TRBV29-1,CSVELTGLNTEAFF,TGCAGCGTCGAGTTGACAGGACTGAACACTGAAGCTTTCTTT
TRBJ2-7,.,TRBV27,CASSSNTGEQYF,TGTGCCAGCAGTTCGAACACGGGGGAGCAGTACTTC
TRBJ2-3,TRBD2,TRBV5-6,CASSSLSLAGDTDTQYF,TGTGCCAGCAGCTCCCTAAGTCTAGCGGGGGACACAGATACGCAGTATTTT
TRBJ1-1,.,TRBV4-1,CASSHPGAEAFF,TGCGCCAGCAGCCACCCCGGGGCTGAAGCTTTCTTT
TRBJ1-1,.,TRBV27,CASGKQVYTEAFF,TGTGCCAGCGGAAAACAGGTTTACACTGAAGCTTTCTTT